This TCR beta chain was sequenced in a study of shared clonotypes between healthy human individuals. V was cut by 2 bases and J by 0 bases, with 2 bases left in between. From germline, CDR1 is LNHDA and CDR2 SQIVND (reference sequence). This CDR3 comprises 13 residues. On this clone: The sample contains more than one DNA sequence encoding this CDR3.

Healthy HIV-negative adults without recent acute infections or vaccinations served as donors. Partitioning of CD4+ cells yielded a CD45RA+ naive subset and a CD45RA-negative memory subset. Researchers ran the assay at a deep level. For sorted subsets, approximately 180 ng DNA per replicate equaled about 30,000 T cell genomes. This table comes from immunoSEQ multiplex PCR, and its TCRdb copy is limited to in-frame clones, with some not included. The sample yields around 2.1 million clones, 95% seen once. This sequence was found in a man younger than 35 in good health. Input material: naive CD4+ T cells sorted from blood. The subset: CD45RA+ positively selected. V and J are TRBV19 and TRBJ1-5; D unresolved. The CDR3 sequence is CASSISSNQPQHF. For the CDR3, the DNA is TGTGCCAGTAGTATAAGTAGCAATCAGCCCCAGCATTTT.